The T cell receptor (beta chain) under discussion was sequenced for a study of blood T cell repertoires in COVID-19 (dated by TCRdb to between 2020 and 2021). For context, the study as a whole: The collaborator samples originated in the United States, Italy and Spain and spanned the acute and convalescent phases of COVID-19. The dataset comprised deeply sampled blood TCRbeta repertoires from subjects exposed to, actively infected with, or recovered from COVID-19. The material from the prospective study consisted of cDNA or gDNA derived from T cells, B-cell-depleted T cells, or PBMCs. The repertoires were made available in a free public database intended to serve as a resource for research on the immune response to SARS-CoV-2. Where available, HLA class I and class II types were obtained from metadata supplied by the sample provider rather than from assay-based typing. The sample metadata nearly always contained a de-identified subject ID, COVID-19 status, age in years and sex. The samples were drawn from two sources: the first 160 participants of the ongoing ImmuneRACE study, and 1,000 to 1,500 subjects contributed by 6 global collaborators.

Collaborating institutions collected whole blood in K2EDTA tubes following their own protocols. For TCRbeta analysis, collaborator samples were shipped as frozen whole blood, as isolated PBMCs, or as DNA extracted from either sample type. On this clone itself: No antigen is known for it. No quality values exist for individual bases; no much larger clone is one base distant.

TCRbeta CDR3 regions were amplified from genomic DNA using the immunoSEQ Assay, a bias-controlled multiplex PCR. The paper's processing steps were these. The number of nucleated cells in each sample was estimated from the amplification of reference gene primers within the assay. To quantify the absolute abundance of each unique TCRbeta CDR3 rearrangement, sequence reads were collapsed and filtered. For each sample, productive Simpson clonality was calculated by taking the square root of Simpson's diversity index across productive rearrangements. Imported from immuneACCESS, the table was reduced by TCRdb to in-frame sequences with V and J called. These copies leave out some clones; in studies compared against another copy, an unresolved V gene accounts for under half, and the cause of the remainder is not known. The V and J calls and clone size were taken over from that table, and D and trimming were inferred from the DNA. In this sample the table shows 85,000 to 90,000 clones, around 86% of which occur a single time. The top ten clonotypes cover 25% of the sample.

Broader findings and caveats from the paper: The quantity of clinical and demographic metadata differed by source and by participant and was supplied without curation.

Sequenced sample: peripheral blood. The receptor's source is a human donor in a cohort sampled during active COVID-19.

The DNA sequence reads TGTGCCAGCAGCCCCCCAGGCGCGTACAATGAGCAGTTCTTC. It is translated as CASSPPGAYNEQFF. This receptor chain uses TRBV3-1 (or the pseudogene TRBV3-2) and TRBJ2-1; too little of a D gene remains to name it. The CDR3 spans 14 residues, from the cysteine through the phenylalanine. CDR3 DNA is the only sequence kept; it has 42 bases, read in frame from the first base. Trimming takes 4 bases from V and 4 bases from J, and the germline ends sit 11 bases apart. CDR1 LGHDT and CDR2 YNNKEL were looked up in the germline V gene (reference sequence).